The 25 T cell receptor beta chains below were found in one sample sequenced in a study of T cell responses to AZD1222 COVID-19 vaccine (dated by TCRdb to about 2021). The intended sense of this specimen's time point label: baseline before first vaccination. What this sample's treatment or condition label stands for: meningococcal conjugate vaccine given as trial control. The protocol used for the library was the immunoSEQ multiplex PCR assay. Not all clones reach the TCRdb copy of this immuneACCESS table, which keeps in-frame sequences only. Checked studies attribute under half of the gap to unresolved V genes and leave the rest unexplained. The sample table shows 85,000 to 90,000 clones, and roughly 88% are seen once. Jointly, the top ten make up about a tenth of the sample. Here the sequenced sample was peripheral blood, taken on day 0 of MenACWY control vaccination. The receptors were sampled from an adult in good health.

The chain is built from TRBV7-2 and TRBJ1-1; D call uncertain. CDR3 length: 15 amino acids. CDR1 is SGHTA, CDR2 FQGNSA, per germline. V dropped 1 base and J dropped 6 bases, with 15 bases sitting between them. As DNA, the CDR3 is TGTGCCAGCAGCTTAGAAACGTCCGGGGTATCTGAAGCTTTCTTT. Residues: CASSLETSGVSEAFF.

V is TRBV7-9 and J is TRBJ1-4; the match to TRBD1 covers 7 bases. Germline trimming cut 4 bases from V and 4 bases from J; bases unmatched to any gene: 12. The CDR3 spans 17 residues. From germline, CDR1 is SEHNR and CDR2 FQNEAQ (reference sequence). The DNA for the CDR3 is TGTGCCAGCAGCTACTCGACAGGGTTGACTCGTAATGAAAAACTGTTTTTT. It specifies CASSYSTGLTRNEKLFF.

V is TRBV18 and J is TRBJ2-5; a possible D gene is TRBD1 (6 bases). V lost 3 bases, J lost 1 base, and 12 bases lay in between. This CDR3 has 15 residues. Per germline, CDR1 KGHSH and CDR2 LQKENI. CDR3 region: CASSPFGTSQETQYF. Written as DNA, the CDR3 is TGTGCCAGCTCACCGTTTGGGACAAGCCAAGAGACCCAGTACTTC.

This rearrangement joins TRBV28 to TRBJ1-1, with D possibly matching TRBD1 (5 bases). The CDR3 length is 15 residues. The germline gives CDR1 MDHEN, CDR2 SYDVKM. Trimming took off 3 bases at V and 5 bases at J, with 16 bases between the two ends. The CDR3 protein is CASSLGGLGKTEAFF. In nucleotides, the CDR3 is TGTGCCAGCAGTTTGGGGGGTTTGGGAAAGACTGAAGCTTTCTTT.

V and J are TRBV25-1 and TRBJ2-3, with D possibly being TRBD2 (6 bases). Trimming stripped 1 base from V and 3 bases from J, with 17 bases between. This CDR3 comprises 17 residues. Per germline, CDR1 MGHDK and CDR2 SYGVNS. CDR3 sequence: CASSEFSRGSSTDTQYF. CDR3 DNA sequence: TGTGCCAGCAGTGAATTCTCTCGGGGGTCCTCGACAGATACGCAGTATTTT.

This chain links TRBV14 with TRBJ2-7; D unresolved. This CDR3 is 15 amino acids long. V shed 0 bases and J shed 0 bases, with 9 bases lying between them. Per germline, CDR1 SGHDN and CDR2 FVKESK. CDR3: CASSQDPTGSYEQYF. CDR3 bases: TGTGCCAGCAGCCAAGATCCCACCGGCTCCTACGAGCAGTACTTC.

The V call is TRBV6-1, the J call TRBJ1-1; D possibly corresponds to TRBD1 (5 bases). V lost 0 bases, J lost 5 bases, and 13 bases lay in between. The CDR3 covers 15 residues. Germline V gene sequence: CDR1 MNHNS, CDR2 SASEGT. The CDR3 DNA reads TGTGCCAGCAGTGAAGCGGCAGGGAAAGTTACTGAAGCTTTCTTT. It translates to CASSEAAGKVTEAFF.

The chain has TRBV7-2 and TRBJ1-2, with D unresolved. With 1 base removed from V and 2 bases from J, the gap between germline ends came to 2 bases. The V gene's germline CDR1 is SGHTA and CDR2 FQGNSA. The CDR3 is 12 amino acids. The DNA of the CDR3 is TGTGCCAGCAGCTTAGAGAACTATGGCTACACCTTC. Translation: CASSLENYGYTF.

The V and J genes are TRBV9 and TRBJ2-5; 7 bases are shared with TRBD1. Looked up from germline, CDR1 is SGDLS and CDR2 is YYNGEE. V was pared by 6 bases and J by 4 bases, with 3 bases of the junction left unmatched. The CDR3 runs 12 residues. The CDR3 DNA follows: TGTGCCAGCAACAGGGGTGGAGAGACCCAGTACTTC. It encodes CASNRGGETQYF.

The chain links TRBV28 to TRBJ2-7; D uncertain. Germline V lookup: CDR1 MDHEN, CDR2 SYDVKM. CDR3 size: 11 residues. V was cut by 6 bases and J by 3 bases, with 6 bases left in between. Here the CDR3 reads CASSSIYEQYF. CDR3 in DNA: TGTGCCAGCAGCTCCATCTACGAGCAGTACTTC.

As DNA, the CDR3 is TGTGCCAGCAGTTATGCGGGCCCTCGTAACACCGGGGAGCTGTTTTTT. Its protein product is CASSYAGPRNTGELFF. V and J are TRBV6-5 and TRBJ2-2; weak D call: TRBD2 (5 bases). The germline V gene has CDR1 MNHEY and CDR2 SVGAGI. The CDR3 spans 16 residues. The V end lost 3 bases, the J end lost 2 bases, and 13 bases lay between the germline ends.

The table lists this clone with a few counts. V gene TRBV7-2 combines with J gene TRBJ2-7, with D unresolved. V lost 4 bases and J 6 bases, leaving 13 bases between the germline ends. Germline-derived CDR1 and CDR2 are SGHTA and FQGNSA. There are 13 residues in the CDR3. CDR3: CASSSTGWSEQYF. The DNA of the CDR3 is TGTGCCAGCAGCTCGACTGGTTGGAGCGAGCAGTACTTC. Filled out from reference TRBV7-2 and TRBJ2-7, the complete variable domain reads GAGVSQSPSNKVTEKGKDVELRCDPISGHTALYWYRQSLGQGLEFLIYFQGNSAPDKSGLPSDRFSAERTGGSVSTLTIQRTQQEDSAVYLCASSSTGWSEQYFGPGTRLTVT.

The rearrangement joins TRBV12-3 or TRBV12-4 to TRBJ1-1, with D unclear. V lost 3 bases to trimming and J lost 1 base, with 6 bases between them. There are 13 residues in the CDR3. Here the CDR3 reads CASSFDWNTEAFF. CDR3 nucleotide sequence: TGTGCCAGCAGTTTTGACTGGAACACTGAAGCTTTCTTT.

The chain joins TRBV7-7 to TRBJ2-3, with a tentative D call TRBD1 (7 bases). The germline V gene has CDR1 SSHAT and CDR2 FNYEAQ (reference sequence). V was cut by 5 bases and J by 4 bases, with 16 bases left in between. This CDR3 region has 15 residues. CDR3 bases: TGTGCCAGCAGCCCCCAGGGGGGAGAGTCAGATACGCAGTATTTT. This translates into CASSPQGGESDTQYF.

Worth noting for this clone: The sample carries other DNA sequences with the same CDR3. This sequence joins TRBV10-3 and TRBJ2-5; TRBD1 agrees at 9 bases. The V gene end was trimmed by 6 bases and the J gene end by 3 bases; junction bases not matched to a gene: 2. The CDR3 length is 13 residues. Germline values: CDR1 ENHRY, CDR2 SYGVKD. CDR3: CAISWTGEETQYF. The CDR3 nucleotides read TGTGCCATCAGCTGGACAGGGGAAGAGACCCAGTACTTC.

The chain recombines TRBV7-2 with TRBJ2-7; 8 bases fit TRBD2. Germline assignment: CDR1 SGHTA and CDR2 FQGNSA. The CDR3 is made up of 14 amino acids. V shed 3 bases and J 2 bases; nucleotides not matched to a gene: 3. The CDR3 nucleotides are TGTGCCAGCAGCTTTGCGGGGGGAACCTACGAGCAGTACTTC. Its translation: CASSFAGGTYEQYF.

The CDR3 bases are TGTGCCAGCAGCGTAGCCAGGGAGAACTCACCCCTCCACTTT. It specifies CASSVARENSPLHF. J is TRBJ1-6 and V is TRBV9; weak D call: TRBD1 (5 bases). Trimming cost V 0 bases and J 10 bases, with 11 bases left between them. Germline CDR1 SGDLS, CDR2 YYNGEE. CDR3 length: 14 amino acids.

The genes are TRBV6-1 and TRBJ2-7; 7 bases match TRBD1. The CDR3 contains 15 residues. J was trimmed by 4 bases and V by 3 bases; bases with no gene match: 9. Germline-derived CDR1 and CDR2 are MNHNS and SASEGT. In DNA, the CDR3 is TGTGCCAGCAGTGACCGGACAGGAAATTTATACGAGCAGTACTTC. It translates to CASSDRTGNLYEQYF.

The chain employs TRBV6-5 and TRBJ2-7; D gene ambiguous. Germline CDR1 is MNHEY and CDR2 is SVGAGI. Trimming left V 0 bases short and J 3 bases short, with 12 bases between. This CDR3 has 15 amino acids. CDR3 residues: CASSYSQALFYEQYF. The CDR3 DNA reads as TGTGCCAGCAGTTACTCCCAGGCCCTTTTCTACGAGCAGTACTTC.

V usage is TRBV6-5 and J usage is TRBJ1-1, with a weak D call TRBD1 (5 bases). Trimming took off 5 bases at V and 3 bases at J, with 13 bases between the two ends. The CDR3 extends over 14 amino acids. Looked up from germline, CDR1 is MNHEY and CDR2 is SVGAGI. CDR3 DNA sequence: TGTGCCAGCAGTAAAAGGGGTTCTTACACTGAAGCTTTCTTT. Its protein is CASSKRGSYTEAFF.

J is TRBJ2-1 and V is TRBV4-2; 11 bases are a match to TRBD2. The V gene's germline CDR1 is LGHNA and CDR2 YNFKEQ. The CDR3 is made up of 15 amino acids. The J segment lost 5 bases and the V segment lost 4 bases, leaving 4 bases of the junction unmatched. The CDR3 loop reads CASSRGTSGDNEQFF. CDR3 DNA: TGTGCCAGCAGCCGAGGGACTAGCGGAGACAATGAGCAGTTCTTC.

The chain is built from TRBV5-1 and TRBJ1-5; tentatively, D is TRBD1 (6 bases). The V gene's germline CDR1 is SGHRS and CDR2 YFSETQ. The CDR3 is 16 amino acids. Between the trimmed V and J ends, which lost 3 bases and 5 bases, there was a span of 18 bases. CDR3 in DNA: TGCGCCAGCAGCTCCGGAGGGGGAGGGCCCGATCAGCCCCAGCATTTT. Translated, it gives CASSSGGGGPDQPQHF.

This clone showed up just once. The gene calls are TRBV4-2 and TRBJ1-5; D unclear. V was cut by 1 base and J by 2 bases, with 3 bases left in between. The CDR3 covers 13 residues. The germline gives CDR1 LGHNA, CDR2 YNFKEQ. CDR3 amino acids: CASSQGGNQPQHF. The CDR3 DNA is TGTGCCAGCAGCCAAGGGGGCAATCAGCCCCAGCATTTT.

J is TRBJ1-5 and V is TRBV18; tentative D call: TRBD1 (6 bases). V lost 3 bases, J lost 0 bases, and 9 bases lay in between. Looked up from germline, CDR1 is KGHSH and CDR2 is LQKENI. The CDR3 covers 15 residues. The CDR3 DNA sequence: TGTGCCAGCTCACCTGAGGGGGTTAGCAATCAGCCCCAGCATTTT. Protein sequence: CASSPEGVSNQPQHF.

The CDR3 region is CASSLGPSEKLFF. The CDR3 nucleotides read TGCGCCAGCAGCTTGGGACCGTCTGAAAAACTGTTTTTT. The chain is built from TRBV5-1 and TRBJ1-4; D uncertain. The CDR3 is made up of 13 amino acids. Trimming cost V 0 bases and J 7 bases, with 7 bases left between them. Germline CDR1 reads SGHRS; CDR2 reads YFSETQ.